These T cell receptor beta chains were read from a single sample in a study of human T cells and chemical hapten exposure. Via MiXCR, TCRdb re-called the 5' RACE reads, giving one row per CDR3 protein. The profile shows 81,000 or so distinct CDR3 sequences, approximately 7.7% of them singletons. Every receptor here comes from a male donor in good health. Both conserved end residues are trimmed from each CDR3. The order of the fields is CDR3 length, V gene, clone size, CDR3 protein. Clone size appears in some rows only: once, few, many, or a class for an expanded clone.

>12|TRBV3-1|-
ASSQDQGWNEQF
>13|TRBV10-3|few
AIRRDGSNTGELF
>15|TRBV7-9|few
ASSFLREGPSTDTQY
>14|TRBV10-3|few
AISGSATGVTYEQY
>13|TRBV7-2|few
ASSLELAGSREQY
>11|TRBV3-1|many
ASSQEVPGKQY
>10|TRBV28|few
ASSLPGGSAF
>13|TRBV14|many
ASSLRTGANTEAF
>12|TRBV7-2|many
ASSYPGQGQPQH
>15|TRBV7-9|-
ASSLVRTLPSSYEQY
>17|TRBV7-9|many
ASSSPTSGGGHPSYEQY
>11|TRBV19|many
ASGRGHRYGYT
>14|TRBV5-1|few
ASSLAGQGVEETQY
>12|TRBV20-1|many
SARSLAGGYEQY
>14|TRBV12-3/TRBV12-4|few
ASSIWTSGNTDTQY
>11|TRBV7-9|few
ASTPTENTEAF
>12|TRBV6-5|-
ATTADSDYNEQF
>9|TRBV20-1|few
SARADTEAF
>14|TRBV5-1|-
ASSLATSGGLKTQY
>13|TRBV5-1|-
ASSLAPGTGYEQY
>13|TRBV6-1|many
ASGALAGSNGELF
>12|TRBV6-6|many
ASSIGQVPYEQY
>14|TRBV27|few
ASSLSGDRGPYGYT
>12|TRBV12-3/TRBV12-4|-
ASSAGRGNQPQH
>13|TRBV10-2|many
ASSGGVGRNQPQH
>11|TRBV29-1|-
SVVSLSGNTIY
>12|TRBV29-1|few
SVDSLAGYNEQF
>11|TRBV9|few
ASSVDPTDTQY
>13|TRBV18|many
ASSPRTGMTGELF
>12|TRBV12-5|-
ASGLLGYQETQY
>12|TRBV2|-
ASRVRGGTDTQY
>11|TRBV29-1|-
SVGPKGGQTQY
>11|TRBV20-1|few
SASRADGYEQY
>10|TRBV12-3/TRBV12-4|-
ASSGSLGPQH
>11|TRBV20-1|few
SARAETDTEAF
>13|TRBV4-2|-
ASSQASTRNTEAF
>9|TRBV29-1|few
SVAQGDEQY
>10|TRBV7-2|few
ASSLERIGYT
>11|TRBV20-1|-
SVRDGPQETQY
>12|TRBV28|few
ASRPRTVTYEQY
>11|TRBV28|many
ASRTTDRAGQY
>15|TRBV5-1|few
ASSWMGRGASNYGYT
>12|TRBV29-1|few
SVEDYGTVSEAF
>11|TRBV6-6|many
ASSDRGNQPQH
>12|TRBV20-1|many
SATDRDRDLGAF
>11|TRBV6-2/TRBV6-3|-
AISGTLENEQF
>11|TRBV2|-
ASSEEGNYGYT
>15|TRBV15|-
ATSRTLGLDQNNEQF
>14|TRBV12-3/TRBV12-4|-
ASREALAGGTDTQY
>14|TRBV10-3|few
AISEVTGGDTGELF
>18|TRBV20-1|-
SGNALAGGRPLSSYNEQF
>13|TRBV6-5|-
ASSPLSDSNQPQH
>15|TRBV7-2|-
ASSLGGLAANTGELF
>13|TRBV6-1|few
ASSSRQGPNTEAF
>14|TRBV7-9|few
ASSLGSRVPNNEQF
>14|TRBV6-2/TRBV6-3|-
ASSYSNGIAGNTIY
>9|TRBV27|many
ASNLWLQQY
>12|TRBV20-1|many
SASSGAGYNEQF
>14|TRBV9|-
ASSVALSPGTTEQF